The entry that follows covers one T cell receptor beta chain sequence. Clones were sequenced by immunoSEQ multiplex PCR, and TCRdb holds only the in-frame ones, with some missing. The sample consists of about 78,000 clones, 90% to 95% of them appearing once. The sample belongs to a study of technical replicates of blood from a few donors. V was cut by 2 bases and J by 1 base, with 23 bases left in between. There are 19 residues in the CDR3. The sequencing sample was made of T cells isolated from PBMCs. The gene calls are TRBV23-1 and TRBJ1-1; perhaps TRBD1 as D (6 bases). TRBV23-1 is an ORF, and what it does is uncertain. The origin of this receptor is a human donor in good health. The CDR3 DNA reads TGCGCCAGCAGTCAAAAACCGGGACACAGATGTATAGAGAACACTGAAGCTTTCTTT. Residues: CASSQKPGHRCIENTEAFF.